This TCR beta chain comes out of a study of OX40 agonist ivuxolimab in advanced cancers. Whole-study context: Enrolled patients in dose escalation had cancers that were hepatocellular carcinoma, melanoma, renal cell or head and neck cancer.

Method: immunoSEQ multiplex PCR; TCRdb's copy keeps in-frame clones and lacks some. This sample carries some 45,000 clones, over 80% of them seen once, and the ten largest clones take roughly 5%. Per the germline V gene, CDR1 is MNHNS and CDR2 is SASEGT. Trimming cost V 5 bases and J 8 bases, with 12 bases left between them. This CDR3 spans 12 amino acids. General observations from the study: Low normalized T-cell clonal expansion was additionally recorded for some nonresponders. CD8+ T cells showed, on average, more clonal expansion than CD4+ cells. Antigen targets of the expanded peripheral T cells went undetermined.

The sample holds a few counts of this clone. The antigen remains undetermined. The sequence was obtained from an adult with an advanced solid tumor such as melanoma, head and neck, liver or kidney cancer. The input for sequencing was CD4+ or CD8+ T cells sorted from blood, taken in a trial of the OX40 agonist ivuxolimab. The chain couples TRBV6-1 to TRBJ1-2, with no clear D. In DNA form, the CDR3 reads TGTGCCAGCAGTAAGGACCGCCTGGGCTACACCTTC. Protein sequence: CASSKDRLGYTF.